This entry concerns a single T cell receptor beta chain. What it binds is not known. V was clipped by 7 bases and J by 7 bases; unmatched bases: 11. CDR3 length: 15 amino acids. CDR1 SQVTM and CDR2 ANQGSEA come from the germline V gene. Total RNA, at least 5 micrograms per sample, was extracted from PBMCs. The source of the sample is a study of blood T cells in healthy people across ages. Study context: The template switching approach captured approximately one barcoded beta molecule for every two T cells. Study-wide results and limits: Age advanced and TCR beta diversity per million T cells fell, roughly linearly. Higher diversity, along with more naive CD4+ cells, distinguished long-lived donors from aged donors.

A second PCR of 7 to 11 cycles used a sample-barcoded 5' primer and a J-beta primer mix. A single record per CDR3 protein comes from TCRdb applying MiXCR to the 5' RACE reads. The repertoire holds 1.5 million to 2 million distinct CDR3 sequences, with around half as singletons. This sequence was found in a middle-aged woman in good health. Sequences were obtained from blood. The gene calls are TRBV29-1 and TRBJ2-1, with 12 positions matching TRBD1. CDR3 region: CSALGTGGPQNEQFF. CDR3 coding DNA: TGCAGCGCCTTGGGGACAGGGGGCCCCCAGAATGAGCAGTTCTTC.